What follows are 20 T cell receptor beta chains derived from one specimen sequenced in a study of T cell responses to AZD1222 COVID-19 vaccine. The method was immunoSEQ multiplex PCR; TCRdb's version includes in-frame clones alone and lacks a portion of them. The repertoire has over 70,000 clones, approximately 85% of them found once; the top ten carry 5.8%. Source: peripheral blood, taken on day 0 of AZD1222 vaccination. The receptors stem from an adult in good health.

V is TRBV28 and J is TRBJ1-2; D is unresolved. Germline V gene sequence: CDR1 MDHEN, CDR2 SYDVKM. The V end lost 6 bases, the J end lost 4 bases, and 15 bases lay between the germline ends. The CDR3 is 14 residues long. CDR3 residues: CASSHPGSGYGYTF. CDR3 coding DNA: TGTGCCAGCAGCCACCCGGGCTCGGGCTATGGCTACACCTTC.

The V call is TRBV5-1, the J call TRBJ2-7; 13 bases match TRBD2. Germline V gene lookup returns CDR1 SGHRS and CDR2 YFSETQ. The CDR3 contains 15 residues. V dropped 4 bases and J dropped 5; count of bases not matched to a gene: 6. DNA for the CDR3: TGCGCCAGCAGCGAAGGACTAGCGGGAGTTCACGAGCAGTACTTC. Translation gives CASSEGLAGVHEQYF.

With regard to this clone: A single base separates this from a much larger clone, so it may be a read error. The chain employs TRBV7-2 and TRBJ2-1; 15 bases align to TRBD2. Trimming cost V 5 bases and J 6 bases; bases outside gene matches: 2. The germline V gene has CDR1 SGHTA and CDR2 FQGNSA. This CDR3 has 15 residues. CDR3 in DNA: TGTGCCAGCAGCATGGGACTAGCGGGAGGCAATGAGCAGTTCTTC. It specifies CASSMGLAGGNEQFF.

This chain uses TRBV6-5 with TRBJ2-1, with TRBD2 matching 11 bases. V was clipped by 11 bases and J by 8 bases; unmatched bases: 11. The CDR3 has 14 residues. The germline gives CDR1 MNHEY, CDR2 SVGAGI. The CDR3 region is CAGKTSGAIDEQFF. CDR3 coding DNA: TGTGCCGGCAAGACTAGCGGGGCGATTGATGAGCAGTTCTTC.

In nucleotides, the CDR3 is TGCAGCGCCGACAGGGACAGACCAGAGACCCAGTACTTC. This encodes CSADRDRPETQYF. This chain connects TRBV29-1 to TRBJ2-5; the match to TRBD1 covers 7 bases. CDR1 and CDR2 (germline): SQVTM, ANQGSEA. There are 13 residues in the CDR3. V gave up 7 bases and J gave up 4 bases; unmatched junction bases: 9.

The V and J genes are TRBV19 and TRBJ2-3; 13 bases agree with TRBD2. Germline CDR1 is LNHDA and CDR2 is SQIVND (reference sequence). The V gene end was trimmed by 5 bases and the J gene end by 2 bases; junction bases not matched to a gene: 16. CDR3 length: 20 amino acids. This chain's CDR3 is CASSSRTSGRWEGDTDTQYF. The CDR3 DNA follows: TGTGCCAGTAGTTCCAGGACTAGCGGGAGATGGGAAGGGGACACAGATACGCAGTATTTT. Variable domain in full (rest from reference TRBV19 and TRBJ2-3): DGGITQSPKYLFRKEGQNVTLSCEQNLNHDAMYWYRQDPGQGLRLIYYSQIVNDFQKGDIAEGYSVSREKKESFPLTVTSAQKNPTAFYLCASSSRTSGRWEGDTDTQYFGPGTRLTVL.

The rearrangement links TRBV30 to TRBJ2-6; 10 bases map to TRBD1. The CDR3 is 16 residues long. The germline V gene encodes CDR1 GTSNPN and CDR2 SVGIG (reference sequence). The junction had 11 bases not matched to a gene; V was cut back by 8 bases and J by 4 bases. The CDR3 is CAGGRTGGSGANVLTF. Written as DNA, the CDR3 is TGTGCCGGGGGTCGGACAGGGGGATCGGGGGCCAACGTCCTGACTTTC.

The table lists this clone with a few counts. The chain joins TRBV6-5 to TRBJ1-1, with D perhaps TRBD1 (5 bases). Looked up from germline, CDR1 is MNHEY and CDR2 is SVGAGI. The CDR3 has 15 residues. Trimming took 0 bases from V and 2 from J, leaving 10 bases between them. The CDR3 nucleotides read TGTGCCAGCAGTTACTCGGGGAGGGGAAACACTGAAGCTTTCTTT. Amino acid sequence: CASSYSGRGNTEAFF.

The V and J genes are TRBV7-2 and TRBJ2-1; weak D call: TRBD2 (6 bases). Between the trimmed V and J ends, which lost 5 bases and 5 bases, there was a span of 22 bases. The CDR3 length is 17 residues. Germline CDR1 SGHTA, CDR2 FQGNSA. CDR3 loop: CASSPKTRLVVHNEQFF. Here the CDR3 DNA reads TGTGCCAGCAGCCCGAAGACGAGACTAGTAGTCCACAATGAGCAGTTCTTC.

The V gene is TRBV7-3, the J gene TRBJ1-1; D is unclear. Germline assignment: CDR1 SGHTA and CDR2 FQGTGA. The CDR3 covers 14 residues. With 2 bases removed from V and 4 bases from J, the gap between germline ends came to 11 bases. Here the CDR3 reads CASSLGVASTEAFF. The CDR3 coding sequence is TGTGCCAGCAGCTTAGGTGTTGCGAGCACTGAAGCTTTCTTT.

The genes are TRBV7-9 and TRBJ2-1; a possible D gene is TRBD2 (6 bases). The CDR3 spans 17 residues. The V gene lost 5 bases and the J gene lost 6 bases, with 23 bases spanning the gap. Germline V lookup: CDR1 SEHNR, CDR2 FQNEAQ (reference sequence). CDR3 nucleotides: TGTGCCAGCAGCCGCGGACTAAACTCTCATAAAGGCAATGAGCAGTTCTTC. Residues: CASSRGLNSHKGNEQFF.

This chain connects TRBV15 to TRBJ1-3; 9 bases fit TRBD1. Germline lookup yields CDR1 LNHNV and CDR2 YYDKDF (reference sequence). Losses at the gene ends were 5 bases for V and 1 base for J; bases not matched to a gene: 6. There are 16 residues in the CDR3. CDR3 in DNA: TGTGCCACCAGCGTGGGACAGGGATCGTCTGGAAACACCATATATTTT. Amino acid sequence: CATSVGQGSSGNTIYF.

The CDR3, as DNA: TGTGCCAGCAGCTTAGGTAGCGGGAGTGGGGATACGCAGTATTTT. This encodes CASSLGSGSGDTQYF. The chain carries TRBV11-2 and TRBJ2-3; TRBD2 matches 9 bases. V shed 1 base, J shed 6 bases, and the junction held 5 bases outside the gene matches. Germline CDR1 reads SGHAT; CDR2 reads FQNNGV. CDR3 size: 15 residues.

The gene calls are TRBV18 and TRBJ2-1, with 8 bases fitting TRBD2. This CDR3 spans 17 amino acids. V shed 3 bases, J shed 0 bases, and the junction held 7 bases outside the gene matches. Germline CDR1 KGHSH, CDR2 LQKENI. The chain's CDR3 is CASSPDQLAVSYNEQFF. DNA of the CDR3: TGTGCCAGCTCACCGGATCAACTAGCGGTCTCCTACAATGAGCAGTTCTTC.

This chain joins TRBV10-3 and TRBJ1-2; D possibly corresponds to TRBD1 (6 bases). CDR1 ENHRY and CDR2 SYGVKD come from the germline V gene. CDR3 length: 15 amino acids. V dropped 4 bases and J dropped 0 bases, with 12 bases sitting between them. The CDR3 region is CAISGRGDANYGYTF. CDR3 nucleotides: TGTGCCATCAGTGGGAGGGGGGATGCTAACTATGGCTACACCTTC.

The chain recombines TRBV7-9 with TRBJ1-1; D remains unclear. This CDR3 is built from 15 residues. V lost 6 bases, J lost 1 base, and 15 bases lay in between. Germline V CDR1 and CDR2: SEHNR, FQNEAQ (reference sequence). The CDR3 spells CASRPLETANTEAFF. Here the CDR3 DNA reads TGTGCCAGCAGACCGTTGGAGACGGCGAACACTGAAGCTTTCTTT.

In its sample, this clone was seen a few times. V is TRBV28 and J is TRBJ1-1, with D uncertain. Trimming took off 7 bases at V and 4 bases at J, with 16 bases between the two ends. This CDR3 contains 14 residues. The germline gives CDR1 MDHEN, CDR2 SYDVKM. The CDR3 nucleotides are TGTGCCAGCACGACGGGAGGGTGGAGCACTGAAGCTTTCTTT. Translation: CASTTGGWSTEAFF.

This chain joins TRBV12-5 and TRBJ2-1; D remains ambiguous. CDR1 LGHNT and CDR2 FRNRAP come from the germline V gene. The CDR3 has 11 residues. V gave up 2 bases and J gave up 8 bases, with 4 bases separating them. The CDR3 spells CASGLPHEQFF. The CDR3 nucleotides read TGTGCTAGTGGTTTGCCCCATGAGCAGTTCTTC.

The V gene is TRBV21-1, the J gene TRBJ2-7; the table's D gene call, TRBD2, was not cross checked with the DNA. TRBV21-1 represents a pseudogene. This CDR3 region has 14 residues. DNA of the CDR3: TGTGCCAGCAGAGGGACTAGCGGTACCTACGAGCAGTACTTC. The encoded protein is CASRGTSGTYEQYF.

The J gene is TRBJ2-1, the V gene TRBV7-2, with D hard to call. V was cut by 6 bases and J by 0 bases, with 15 bases left in between. Germline CDR1 SGHTA, CDR2 FQGNSA. The CDR3 spans 16 residues. The CDR3 is CASRFDTYRSYNEQFF. The CDR3, as DNA: TGTGCCAGCAGATTCGACACTTATCGCTCCTACAATGAGCAGTTCTTC.